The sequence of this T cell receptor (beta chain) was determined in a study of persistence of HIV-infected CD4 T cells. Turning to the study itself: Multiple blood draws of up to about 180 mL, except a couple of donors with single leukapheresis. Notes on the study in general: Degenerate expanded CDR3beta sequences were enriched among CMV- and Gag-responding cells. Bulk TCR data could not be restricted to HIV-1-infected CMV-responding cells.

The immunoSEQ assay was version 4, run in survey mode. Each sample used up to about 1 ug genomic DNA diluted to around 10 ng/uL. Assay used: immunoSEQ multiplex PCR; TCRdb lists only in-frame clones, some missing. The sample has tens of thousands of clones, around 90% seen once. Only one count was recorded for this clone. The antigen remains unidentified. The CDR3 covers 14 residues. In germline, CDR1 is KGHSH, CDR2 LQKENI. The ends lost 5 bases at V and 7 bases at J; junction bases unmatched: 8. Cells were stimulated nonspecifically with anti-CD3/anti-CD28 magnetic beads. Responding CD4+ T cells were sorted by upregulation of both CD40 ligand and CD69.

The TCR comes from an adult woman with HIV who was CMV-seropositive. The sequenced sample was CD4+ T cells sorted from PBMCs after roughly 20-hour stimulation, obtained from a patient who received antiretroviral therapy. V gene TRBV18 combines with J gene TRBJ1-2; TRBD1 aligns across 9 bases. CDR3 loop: CASSSGTGSGGYTF. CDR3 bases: TGTGCCAGCTCATCCGGGACAGGGTCGGGTGGCTACACCTTC.